This T cell receptor (beta chain) emerged from a study of control samples from healthy donors and cancer patients. Data came from immunoSEQ multiplex PCR; TCRdb stores just in-frame clones and leaves some out. The sample includes around 130,000 clones, roughly nine tenths of them seen just once. V trimming: 5 bases; J trimming: 0 bases; junction bases outside the gene matches: 6. Germline V CDR1 and CDR2: PRHDT, FYEKMQ (reference sequence). The CDR3 consists of 16 residues. Sequenced input: blood. The chain recombines TRBV13 with TRBJ2-3; 9 bases match TRBD1. The clonotype comes from a man aged 45-65 years in good health. CDR3 bases: TGTGCCAGCAGCGGAAGGGACAGGGTAAGCACAGATACGCAGTATTTT. Translated: CASSGRDRVSTDTQYF.